This T cell receptor beta chain originates from a study of cytomegalovirus exposure and HLA in healthy donors (dated by TCRdb to about 2017). About the study as a whole: An earlier analysis of several hundred of the donors reported 276 Gb of sequence data and 95 million to 140 million unique TCR beta sequences obtained from some 170 million T cells. The T cell repertoires of 666 subjects were profiled by immunosequencing and related to cytomegalovirus serostatus. A later genetic analysis used genome-wide SNP genotypes for about three fifths of the roughly 700 donors, treating that subset as a discovery cohort. On average, about 240,000 unique TCR beta nucleotide sequences were sequenced per donor among 350 to 400 genotyped donors of the cohort, with 15% to 20% of those sequences being non-productive. The study aimed to test whether cataloging public T cell receptors could reveal signatures of past pathogen exposure. The number of donors typed differed by locus, with roughly 629-640 for A, B, C, DRB1 and DQB1, around 520 for DQA1, over 600 for DPA1, and over 400 for DPB1. An early release that covered roughly 600 HLA-typed donors contained approximately 300 gigabases of sequencing data and tens of millions of unique TCR sequences. High-throughput TCR immunosequencing, statistical association of individual TCRs with disease status, and machine learning were combined to predict cytomegalovirus infection status. Besides the first cohort of roughly 660 subjects, a separate validation cohort made up of 120 different subjects was used. Four to six DR-DQ haplotypes were handled as single units for association and clustering, since linkage in the cohort was strong. Of the roughly 400 genotyped donors, about 80% fell in the genetic ancestry cluster associated with self-reported Caucasian donors. All discovery cohort repertoires had been generated on a single sequencing platform. In an earlier analysis of a few hundred of the donors, high-throughput TCR beta sequencing was used to judge whether each TCR beta V gene segment behaved as functional or pseudogenic. In a later analysis, previously published TCR beta repertoires from more than 500 donors were re-analyzed and high-resolution HLA genotyping was added so that TCR occurrence patterns could be studied. Donor age, sex, ethnicity and CMV serostatus were compiled together with the repertoire data. The later analysis used no new phenotypic data to find candidate immune exposures, relying instead on TCR beta sequences and their occurrence across donors. Class I and class II HLA loci were covered by the typing at four-digit resolution. The full study reports these points: When HLA alleles, especially DR and DQ, strongly co-occurred, TCR associations were difficult to assign to individual alleles. The study listed 150 to 200 TCR beta chains as associated with cytomegalovirus. Most TCR sequences were seen in very few donors, while some public TCRs were found in many individuals. The presence/absence analyses assumed that sequencing depth was roughly uniform across donors, and that assumption may not be true. Linkage disequilibrium might explain the correlated functional status among segregating V segments, but an unknown experimental factor could not be ruled out. A further reported finding was that TCR beta sequences accurately predicted the HLA-A and HLA-B alleles for most subjects in the first cohort. In a later genetic analysis, a missense DCLRE1C variant was associated with V-gene and J-gene trimming of TCR beta chains, and the association was replicated in an independent cohort. The earlier analysis of almost 600 of the donors excluded about 16 rarely observed V segments, including chromosome 9 orphons, because counts were too low. A later analysis found that TCR association rates varied across HLA loci, with DRB1 alleles showing the most associated TCRs and HLA-C alleles the fewest. Compared with equally common non-associated chains, HLA-associated TCR beta chains in a later analysis were more clonally expanded and had lower generation probabilities. A few of the identified cytomegalovirus-associated TCR beta chains were confirmed in vitro to be specific for cytomegalovirus antigens. A cluster of highly shared sequence variants was judged likely to represent a technical artifact of the sequencing pipeline. Several of the top co-occurrence clusters appeared to be linked to parvovirus B19, influenza, CMV and Epstein-Barr virus, according to a later analysis. Immune exposure information for the cohort was limited to CMV serostatus. The cohort was sequenced for TCR beta chains only, and without alpha or paired-chain data the features that could be detected were limited. The authors suggested that the approach could potentially be generalized to other disease states and immunological phenotypes. In both the original and validation cohorts, the classifier was reported to diagnose cytomegalovirus status with high specificity and sensitivity. In a later analysis, 16,951 TCR beta sequences were associated with specific HLA alleles at a false discovery rate of 0.05. Broadly in line with IMGT annotations, most TCR beta V segments showed up in productive rearrangements about 87% or about 30% of the time in an earlier analysis of several hundred of the donors. Because some donors lacked HLA typing at each locus, the association tests relied only on the typed subset. A later analysis found that most CMV-associated TCR beta chains appeared HLA-restricted, with HLA associations seemingly driven largely by CMV exposure. Compared with the approximately 720-donor mean, donors in an Asian-associated ancestry cluster had fewer N-insertions in productive TCRs, according to a later genetic analysis.

The cohort comprised some 700 healthy bone marrow donors. All cohort members were sampled while nominally healthy, although unrecorded immune exposures were likely present. The donor was CMV seronegative and belonged to the group of under 400 seronegative cohort members. Each donor provided a peripheral blood sample, and peripheral blood mononuclear cells were used for TCR beta sequencing. The Qiagen DNeasy Blood Extraction Kit was used to extract genomic DNA from the blood cell samples. As regards this clone: Its target antigen remains unknown. No base quality information exists; no much larger clone differs at one position.

Receptors were amplified or captured by the immunoSEQ multiplex PCR assay. For the multiplex PCR, a mixture combining 60 forward primers for TCR Vbeta segments and 13 reverse primers for TCR Jbeta segments was used. The CDR3 region of rearranged TCR beta genes was amplified from genomic DNA with a multiplex PCR assay. Amplified TCR beta libraries were sequenced as 87-base-pair reads on the Illumina HiSeq System. For the original study's pipeline: A later analysis tallied 75 million to 95 million unique TCR beta chains across the approximately 670 repertoires, and 10 million to 11 million of those chains were shared by two or more donors. To remove PCR and sequencing errors, raw reads were error-corrected and collapsed into unique sequences using a nearest-neighbor algorithm that merged closely related sequences. Alignment of CDR3 sequences to IMGT reference sequences was used to assign V, D and J gene segments. For a sequence to be retained, a match of at least six nucleotides to both a V gene segment and a J gene segment was required. Rearrangements were called productive when the CDR3 lacked stop codons and stayed in frame with V and J; all others were non-productive. Following IMGT convention, CDR3 was defined as the stretch from the second conserved V-encoded cysteine to the conserved J-encoded phenylalanine. The earlier analysis of some 580 of the donors excluded any sequence lacking an unambiguous match to a single V gene segment. An earlier analysis of several hundred of the donors classified V segments as functional when productive rearrangements were above 56.7% and as segregating when the standard deviation between donors was above 5%. A statistical classification framework was built for diagnosing cytomegalovirus status from the catalog of TCR beta chain sequences. In a later analysis, TCR nucleotide sequences were compared against IMGT/GENE-DB human TR gene sequences so that V and J genes could be assigned. Using the TCRdist pipeline, a later analysis assigned CDR3 sequences along with most-parsimonious VDJ recombination scenarios. In a later analysis, every TCR beta chain was defined by the combination of its CDR3 amino acid sequence and its V-gene family, and reads without a unique V-gene family were dropped. In a later analysis, 450 to 600 highly shared, low-generation-probability nucleotide sequences were removed to address suspected cross-contamination and a sequencing artifact. For each public chain, a later analysis derived a clonal expansion index from normalized ranks of inferred template counts within each repertoire. In a later analysis, generation probabilities were computed using a VDJ recombination model fitted to out-of-frame rearrangements, and the results were checked against IGoR. In a later analysis, hypergeometric tests were used to score TCR-TCR, TCR-HLA and TCR-CMV co-occurrence, with a repertoire-size bias correction applied to TCR pairs. False discovery rates were estimated in a later analysis by permuting HLA or CMV assignments 20 times. In a later analysis, co-occurring TCRs were grouped using DBSCAN, with TCRdist sequence similarity added in when clustering inside HLA-allele-positive subsets. Repertoires with fewer than 30,000 or more than 120,000 public chains were left out of co-occurrence clustering, as were about 5 repertoires with anomalous nucleotide sharing. The immuneACCESS repertoire file appears here via TCRdb, limited to in-frame rearrangements. These files lack a portion of the clones; in checked studies, under half of the deficit traces to unresolved V genes, and the cause of the others is not known. V and J calls and clone size come straight from that table; D and trimming were deduced from the DNA. The sample profile shows around 120,000 clones; around 80% of them were found once. In total, the top ten clones hold about 3% of the sample.

The sample taken for sequencing was PBMCs. The receptor was isolated from a middle-aged woman in good health and CMV-seronegative.

The CDR3 amino acid sequence is: CAWSALGRSYF. The sequenced DNA: TGTGCCTGGAGTGCCTTAGGGAGGAGCTACTTC. The V and J segments used are TRBV30 and TRBJ2-5; the D gene is possibly TRBD2, with 6 bases matching. V is cut by 1 base and J by 14 bases, and the space between the germline ends is 14 bases. The CDR3 measures 11 amino acids from cysteine to phenylalanine. Left in the record is the CDR3 DNA by itself, 33 bases read in frame from the first base. The CDR1 and CDR2 encoded by the germline V gene (reference sequence) are GTSNPN and SVGIG.